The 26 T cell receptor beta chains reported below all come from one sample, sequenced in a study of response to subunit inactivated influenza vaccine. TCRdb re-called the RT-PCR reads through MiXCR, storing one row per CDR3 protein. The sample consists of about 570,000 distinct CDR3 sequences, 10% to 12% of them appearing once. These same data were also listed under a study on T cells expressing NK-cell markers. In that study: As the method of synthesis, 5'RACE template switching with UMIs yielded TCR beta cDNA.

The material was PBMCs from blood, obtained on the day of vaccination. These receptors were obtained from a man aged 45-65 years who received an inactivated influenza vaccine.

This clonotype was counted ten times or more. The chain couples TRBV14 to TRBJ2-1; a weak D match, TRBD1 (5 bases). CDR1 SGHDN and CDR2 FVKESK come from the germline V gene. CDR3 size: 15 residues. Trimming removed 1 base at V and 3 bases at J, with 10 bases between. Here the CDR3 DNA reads TGTGCCAGCAGCCAAGCCCCGGACATCTACAATGAGCAGTTCTTC. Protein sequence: CASSQAPDIYNEQFF.

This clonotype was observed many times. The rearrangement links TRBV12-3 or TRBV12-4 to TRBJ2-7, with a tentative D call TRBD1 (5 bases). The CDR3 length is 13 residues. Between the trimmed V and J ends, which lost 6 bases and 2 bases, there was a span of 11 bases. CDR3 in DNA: TGTGCCAGCAGCCTTGACAGACCCTACGAGCAGTACTTC. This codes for CASSLDRPYEQYF.

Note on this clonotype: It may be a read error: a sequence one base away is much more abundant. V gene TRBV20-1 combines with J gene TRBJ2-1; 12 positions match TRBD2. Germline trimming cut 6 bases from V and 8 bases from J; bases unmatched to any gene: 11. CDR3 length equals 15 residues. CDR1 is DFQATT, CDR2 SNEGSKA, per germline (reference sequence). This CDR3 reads CSAKKTSGSLYEQFF. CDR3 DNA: TGCAGTGCGAAAAAGACTAGCGGGAGTCTCTATGAGCAGTTCTTC.

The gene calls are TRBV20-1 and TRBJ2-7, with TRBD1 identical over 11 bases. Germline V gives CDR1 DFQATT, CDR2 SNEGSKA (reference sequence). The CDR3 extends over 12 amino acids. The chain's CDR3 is CSPSGTGGEQYF. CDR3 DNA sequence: TGCAGCCCTTCCGGGACAGGGGGCGAGCAGTACTTC.

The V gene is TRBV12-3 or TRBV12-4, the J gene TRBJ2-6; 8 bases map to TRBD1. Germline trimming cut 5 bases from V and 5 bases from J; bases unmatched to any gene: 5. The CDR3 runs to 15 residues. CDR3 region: CASSADRGRANVLTF. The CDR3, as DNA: TGTGCCAGCAGTGCCGACAGGGGTAGGGCCAACGTCCTGACTTTC.

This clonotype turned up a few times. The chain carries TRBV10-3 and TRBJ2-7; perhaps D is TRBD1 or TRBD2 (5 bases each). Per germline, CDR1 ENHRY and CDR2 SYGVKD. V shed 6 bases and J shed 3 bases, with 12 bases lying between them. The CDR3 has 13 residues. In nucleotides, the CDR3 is TGTGCCATCAGCCGGGACCCCAACTACGAGCAGTACTTC. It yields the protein CAISRDPNYEQYF.

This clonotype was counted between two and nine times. CDR3 loop: CASSLRALGYEQYF. DNA of the CDR3: TGTGCCAGCAGCTTACGCGCGCTAGGGTACGAGCAGTACTTC. The V and J genes are TRBV11-2 and TRBJ2-7; D gene unclear. Germline CDR1 SGHAT, CDR2 FQNNGV. The V and J ends lost 2 bases and 4 bases respectively, with 12 bases between them. The CDR3 is 14 residues long.

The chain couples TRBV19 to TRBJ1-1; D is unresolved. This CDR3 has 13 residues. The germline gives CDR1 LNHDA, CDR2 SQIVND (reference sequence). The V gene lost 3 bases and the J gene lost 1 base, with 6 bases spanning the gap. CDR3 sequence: CASSIFGNTEAFF. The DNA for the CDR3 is TGTGCCAGTAGTATCTTTGGGAACACTGAAGCTTTCTTT.

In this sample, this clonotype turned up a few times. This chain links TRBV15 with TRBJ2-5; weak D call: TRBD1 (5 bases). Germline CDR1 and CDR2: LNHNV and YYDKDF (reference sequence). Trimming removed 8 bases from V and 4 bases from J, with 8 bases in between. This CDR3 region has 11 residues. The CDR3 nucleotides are TGTGCCACCGGGCAGGGAGAGACCCAGTACTTC. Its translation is CATGQGETQYF.

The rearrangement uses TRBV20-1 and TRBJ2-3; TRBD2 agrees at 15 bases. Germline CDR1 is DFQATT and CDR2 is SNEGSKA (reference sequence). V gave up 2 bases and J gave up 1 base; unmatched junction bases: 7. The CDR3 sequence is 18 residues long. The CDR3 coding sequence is TGCAGTGCTAGAACGCCGGGACTAGCGGGAGGAGGCACAGATACGCAGTATTTT. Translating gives CSARTPGLAGGGTDTQYF.

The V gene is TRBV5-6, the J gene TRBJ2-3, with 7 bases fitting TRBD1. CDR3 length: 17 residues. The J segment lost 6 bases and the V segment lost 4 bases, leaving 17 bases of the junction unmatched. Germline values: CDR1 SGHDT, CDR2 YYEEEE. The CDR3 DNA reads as TGTGCCAGCAGCGTACCGGGACAGCATACTACGGAGGATACGCAGTATTTT. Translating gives CASSVPGQHTTEDTQYF.

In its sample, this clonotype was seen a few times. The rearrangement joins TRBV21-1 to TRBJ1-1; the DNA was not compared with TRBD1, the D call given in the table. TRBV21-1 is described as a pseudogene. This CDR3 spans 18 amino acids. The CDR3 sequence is CASSKAWEQRESNTEAFF. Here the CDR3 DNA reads TGTGCCAGCAGCAAAGCCTGGGAACAGAGGGAGTCGAACACTGAAGCTTTCTTT.

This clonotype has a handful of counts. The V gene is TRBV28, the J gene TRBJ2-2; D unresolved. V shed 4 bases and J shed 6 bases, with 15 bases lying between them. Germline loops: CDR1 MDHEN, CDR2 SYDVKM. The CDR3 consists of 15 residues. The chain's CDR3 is CASSSTSGLSGELFF. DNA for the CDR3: TGTGCCAGCAGTTCAACCTCAGGATTGTCCGGGGAGCTGTTTTTT.

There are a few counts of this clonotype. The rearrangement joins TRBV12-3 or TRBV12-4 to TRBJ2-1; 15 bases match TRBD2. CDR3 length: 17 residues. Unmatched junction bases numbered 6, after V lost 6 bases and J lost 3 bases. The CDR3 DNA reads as TGTGCCAGCAGCCGGACTAGCGGGGGGGCCTTCTACAATGAGCAGTTCTTC. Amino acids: CASSRTSGGAFYNEQFF.

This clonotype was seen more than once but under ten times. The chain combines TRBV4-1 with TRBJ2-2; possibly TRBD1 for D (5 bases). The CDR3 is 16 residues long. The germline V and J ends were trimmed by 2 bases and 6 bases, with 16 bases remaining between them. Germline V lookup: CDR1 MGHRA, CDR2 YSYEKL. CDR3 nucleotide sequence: TGCGCCAGCAGCCAAAGGGCAGGGTATGGTCCCGGGGAGCTGTTTTTT. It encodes CASSQRAGYGPGELFF.

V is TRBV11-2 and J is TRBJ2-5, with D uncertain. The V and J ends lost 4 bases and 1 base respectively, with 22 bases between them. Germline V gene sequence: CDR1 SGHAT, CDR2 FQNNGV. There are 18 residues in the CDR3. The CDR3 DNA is TGTGCCAGCAGCTCCCCCTTTGTGGCAGCCCGGGCCCAAGAGACCCAGTACTTC. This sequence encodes CASSSPFVAARAQETQYF.

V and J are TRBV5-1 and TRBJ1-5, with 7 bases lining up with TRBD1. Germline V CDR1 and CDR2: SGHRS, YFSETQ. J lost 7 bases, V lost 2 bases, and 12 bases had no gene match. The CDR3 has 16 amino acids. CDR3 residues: CASSFDGTAVSQPQHF. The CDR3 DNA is TGCGCCAGCAGCTTTGATGGGACAGCGGTCTCCCAGCCCCAGCATTTT. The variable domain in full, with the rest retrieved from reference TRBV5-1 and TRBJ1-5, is KAGVTQTPRYLIKTRGQQVTLSCSPISGHRSVSWYQQTPGQGLQFLFEYFSETQRNKGNFPGRFSGRQFSNSRSEMNVSTLELGDSALYLCASSFDGTAVSQPQHFGDGTRLSIL.

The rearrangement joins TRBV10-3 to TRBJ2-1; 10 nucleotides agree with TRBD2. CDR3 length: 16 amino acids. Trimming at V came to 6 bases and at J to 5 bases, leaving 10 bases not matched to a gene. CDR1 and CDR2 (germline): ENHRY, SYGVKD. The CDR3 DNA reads TGTGCCATCAGAACCTCAGCGGGAGGGCCCCACAATGAGCAGTTCTTC. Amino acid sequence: CAIRTSAGGPHNEQFF.

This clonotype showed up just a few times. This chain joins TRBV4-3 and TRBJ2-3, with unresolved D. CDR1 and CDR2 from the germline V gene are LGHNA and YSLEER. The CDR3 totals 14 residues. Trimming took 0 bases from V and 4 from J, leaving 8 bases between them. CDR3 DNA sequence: TGCGCCAGCAGCCAAGATCTAGTTTCAGATACGCAGTATTTT. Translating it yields CASSQDLVSDTQYF.

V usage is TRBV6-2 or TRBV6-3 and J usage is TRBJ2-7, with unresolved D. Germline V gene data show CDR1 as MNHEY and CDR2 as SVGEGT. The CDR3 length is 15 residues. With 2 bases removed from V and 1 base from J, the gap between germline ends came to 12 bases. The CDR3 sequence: CASSYMSGQSYEQYF. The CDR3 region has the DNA TGTGCCAGCAGTTACATGTCGGGCCAGTCCTACGAGCAGTACTTC.

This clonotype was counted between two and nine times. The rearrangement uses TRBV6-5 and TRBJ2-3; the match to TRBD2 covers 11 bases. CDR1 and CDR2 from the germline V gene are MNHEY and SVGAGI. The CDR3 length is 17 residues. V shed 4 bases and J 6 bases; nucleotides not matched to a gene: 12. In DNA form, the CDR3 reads TGTGCCAGCAGTTCCCCGACTAGCGGGGTACCCGCGGATACGCAGTATTTT. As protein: CASSSPTSGVPADTQYF.

CDR3 protein: CASSSTGLAGGGEQFF. CDR3 DNA sequence: TGTGCCAGCAGCTCGACAGGACTAGCGGGAGGCGGTGAGCAGTTCTTC. The rearrangement links TRBV7-9 to TRBJ2-1; 14 positions agree with TRBD2. Trimming removed 4 bases from V and 9 bases from J; junction bases left unmatched: 8. The CDR3 consists of 16 residues. The germline CDR1 and CDR2 sequences are SEHNR and FQNEAQ (reference sequence).

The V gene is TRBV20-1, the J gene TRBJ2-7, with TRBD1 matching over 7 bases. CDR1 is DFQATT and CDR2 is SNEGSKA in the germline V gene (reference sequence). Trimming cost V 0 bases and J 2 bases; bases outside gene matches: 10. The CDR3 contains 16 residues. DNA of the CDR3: TGCAGTGCTAGAGAAGGGGGCAGGGGCGCACCCTACGAGCAGTACTTC. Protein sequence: CSAREGGRGAPYEQYF.

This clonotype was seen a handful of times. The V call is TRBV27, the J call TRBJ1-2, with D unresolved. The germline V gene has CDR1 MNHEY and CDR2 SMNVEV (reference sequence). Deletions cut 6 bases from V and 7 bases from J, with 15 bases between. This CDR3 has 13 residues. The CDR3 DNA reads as TGTGCCAGCAGAGCCTCAGGTGTCAGTGGCTACACCTTC. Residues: CASRASGVSGYTF.

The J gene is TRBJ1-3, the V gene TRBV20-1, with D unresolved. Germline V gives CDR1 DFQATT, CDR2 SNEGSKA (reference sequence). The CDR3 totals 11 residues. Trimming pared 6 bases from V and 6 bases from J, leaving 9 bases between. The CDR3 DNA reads TGCAGTGCCAAACAGCAAAACACCATATATTTT. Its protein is CSAKQQNTIYF.

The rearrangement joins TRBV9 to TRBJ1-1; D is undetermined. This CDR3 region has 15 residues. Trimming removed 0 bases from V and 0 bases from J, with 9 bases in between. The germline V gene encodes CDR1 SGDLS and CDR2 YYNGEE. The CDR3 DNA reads TGTGCCAGCAGCGTAGGGGCAGCCATGAACACTGAAGCTTTCTTT. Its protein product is CASSVGAAMNTEAFF.